This TCR beta chain was retrieved from a study of T cells after yellow fever vaccination. One entry per CDR3 protein, called by TCRdb with MiXCR from the 5' RACE reads. Here the sample spans approximately 510,000 distinct CDR3 sequences, around a fifth being singletons. V dropped 5 bases and J dropped 2 bases, with 10 bases sitting between them. Per the germline V gene, CDR1 is SGHVS and CDR2 is FQNEAQ. CDR3 size: 14 residues. This clonotype came up a few times. Material: PBMCs, obtained less than 25 days after the first yellow fever vaccination. This chain connects TRBV7-8 to TRBJ1-3; tentative D call: TRBD1 (5 bases). This receptor was identified in a young man who received the YFV17D yellow fever vaccine. DNA for the CDR3: TGTGCCAGCAGCCCCAGGGTAGCTGGAAACACCATATATTTT. As protein: CASSPRVAGNTIYF.